This T cell receptor (beta chain) was found in a study of beta chain features in type 1 diabetes. Points from the study as a whole: There were fewer insertions and more deletions at the VDJ junctions of type 1 diabetes patients. It was among patients, rather than healthy donors, that naive, central memory and Treg TCRB repertoires appeared more similar. Researchers report that Type 1 diabetes patients had moderately but significantly shorter TCRB CDR3s across all four CD4+ subsets.

Cell sorting via CD45RO/CCR7/CD25/CD127/CD95/CD27 was performed to obtain CD4+ naive, central memory, regulatory and stem cell-like memory cells. Since all of the isolated RNA was reverse transcribed, expressed TCRB transcripts were what got sequenced. Clones were sequenced by immunoSEQ multiplex PCR, and TCRdb holds only the in-frame ones, with some missing. This repertoire shows around 260,000 clones, just over 20% found once; its top ten account for around 0.029%. The germline CDR1 and CDR2 sequences are SGHAT and FQNNGV. The CDR3 has 14 amino acids. V was pared by 5 bases and J by 3 bases, with 13 bases between. This clone was seen a handful of times. The antigen is unknown.

This receptor was obtained from a woman aged 40 to 50 with type 1 diabetes. The sample comprised naive CD4+ T cells from blood. The J gene is TRBJ1-2, the V gene TRBV11-2; no reliable D call. For the CDR3, the DNA is TGTGCCAGCAGCCCGGGGTCCTCGGACTATGGCTACACCTTC. Translated: CASSPGSSDYGYTF.